Only a few counts were recorded for the clone carrying this T cell receptor (beta chain). Its antigen is currently unknown. MiXCR was run by TCRdb on the 5' RACE reads, yielding one entry per CDR3 protein. The sample has 400,000 to 450,000 distinct CDR3 sequences, roughly 18% seen once. This specimen belongs to a study of T-cell memory formation after mild COVID-19. At the level of the study: Clustering of TCRs was largely donor specific.

Germline V gene sequence: CDR1 SGHRS, CDR2 YFSETQ. CDR3 length: 19 residues. After removal of 2 bases from V and 0 bases from J, the junction contained 9 bases not matched to a gene. Notes on the study in general: Clones which contracted sat mainly in CM and EM if CD4+, and in EMRA if CD8+. Pre-infection memory contained some responding clones, which suggested that cross-reactive memory had joined. Contracting clones from day 15 to 85 had balanced CD4/CD8; later expanders favoured CD4+.

Sequencing input: PBMCs or a T cell subset sorted from them (not recorded which). This sequence originates from a man aged 18 to 35 who had mild COVID-19 (a few samples of this study predate the infection). Cell type and time point are not known. The genes are TRBV5-1 and TRBJ2-5; 14 positions match TRBD2. CDR3 region: CASSFTGTSGGTNQETQYF. The CDR3 bases are TGCGCCAGCAGCTTCACCGGGACTAGCGGGGGAACCAACCAAGAGACCCAGTACTTC. The entire variable domain, with the rest obtained from reference TRBV5-1 and TRBJ2-5, is as follows: KAGVTQTPRYLIKTRGQQVTLSCSPISGHRSVSWYQQTPGQGLQFLFEYFSETQRNKGNFPGRFSGRQFSNSRSEMNVSTLELGDSALYLCASSFTGTSGGTNQETQYFGPGTRLLVL.